These 8 T cell receptor beta chains originate from one sample sequenced in a study of cytotoxic CD8 clonotypes in ibrutinib-treated CLL. Method: immunoSEQ multiplex PCR; TCRdb's copy keeps in-frame clones and lacks some. The repertoire includes 200,000 to 250,000 clones, roughly three quarters of them detected once, and about 6.4% sits in the top ten. Specimen: PBMCs, collected after 12 months of ibrutinib treatment. The origin of the receptors is a human donor with chronic lymphocytic leukemia.

This rearrangement joins TRBV11-2 to TRBJ2-7, with D possibly being TRBD1 or TRBD2 (5 bases each). Germline CDR1 SGHAT, CDR2 FQNNGV. The V gene lost 0 bases and the J gene lost 12 bases, with 15 bases spanning the gap. The CDR3 spans 13 residues. CDR3 region: CASSLDGTLDRYF. CDR3 nucleotide sequence: TGTGCCAGCAGCTTAGATGGGACCCTAGATCGGTACTTC.

This clone was counted a few times. The rearrangement uses TRBV11-2 and TRBJ1-1, with D unresolved. The CDR3 consists of 13 residues. CDR1 SGHAT and CDR2 FQNNGV come from the germline V gene. V was shortened by 2 bases and J by 4 bases, with 8 bases between the two germline ends. CDR3 nucleotide sequence: TGTGCCAGCAGCTTACCGGGGTTCACTGAAGCTTTCTTT. Protein: CASSLPGFTEAFF. The complete variable domain, with remaining parts taken from reference TRBV11-2 and TRBJ1-1, reads EAGVAQSPRYKIIEKRQSVAFWCNPISGHATLYWYQQILGQGPKLLIQFQNNGVVDDSQLPKDRFSAERLKGVDSTLKIQPAKLEDSAVYLCASSLPGFTEAFFGQGTRLTVV.

J is TRBJ2-1 and V is TRBV11-2; D not resolved. CDR3 length: 15 amino acids. Trimming took off 5 bases at V and 0 bases at J, with 11 bases between the two ends. Germline V gene lookup returns CDR1 SGHAT and CDR2 FQNNGV. CDR3 coding DNA: TGTGCCAGCAGCCCGTATACGGGCTCCTACAATGAGCAGTTCTTC. It translates to CASSPYTGSYNEQFF.

The chain employs TRBV29-1 and TRBJ2-7; TRBD1 matches at 9 bases. CDR1 and CDR2 (germline): SQVTM, ANQGSEA. V gave up 5 bases and J gave up 5 bases; unmatched junction bases: 13. The CDR3 loop spans 15 amino acids. CDR3: CSVRRGQGPNNEQYF. In DNA, the CDR3 is TGCAGCGTTCGTAGGGGACAGGGACCGAACAACGAGCAGTACTTC.

V usage is TRBV28 and J usage is TRBJ1-2; 8 bases line up with TRBD1. Unmatched junction bases numbered 4, after V lost 5 bases and J lost 8 bases. The germline CDR1 and CDR2 sequences are MDHEN and SYDVKM. This CDR3 spans 12 amino acids. The CDR3 DNA reads TGTGCCAGCAGTCCCCGACAGGGGGGCTACACCTTC. It yields the protein CASSPRQGGYTF.

This clone was counted a few times. The chain is built from TRBV7-2 and TRBJ2-2; 7 nucleotides match TRBD1. This CDR3 comprises 17 residues. Germline V CDR1 and CDR2: SGHTA, FQGNSA. With 5 bases clipped from V and 3 bases from J, the junction kept 12 bases outside the gene matches. The chain's CDR3 is CASSPSAEQGYTGELFF. Here the CDR3 DNA reads TGTGCCAGCAGCCCCTCCGCCGAACAGGGGTACACCGGGGAGCTGTTTTTT.

The genes are TRBV9 and TRBJ1-2; no clear D gene. This CDR3 is 12 amino acids long. Deletions cut 3 bases from V and 7 bases from J, with 10 bases between. Germline CDR1 SGDLS, CDR2 YYNGEE. The CDR3 DNA sequence: TGTGCCAGCAGCGCCCTTCACAGTGGCTACACCTTC. This gives the protein CASSALHSGYTF.

The genes are TRBV27 and TRBJ1-2; D unresolved. CDR1 and CDR2 (germline): MNHEY, SMNVEV (reference sequence). CDR3 length equals 16 residues. The V end was cut by 4 bases, the J end by 8 bases, with 23 bases between. The CDR3 loop is CASSSSTLLDRRGYTF. DNA for the CDR3: TGTGCCAGCAGTTCTTCAACCCTTCTGGACCGGAGAGGCTACACCTTC.